This TCR beta chain stems from a study of cytomegalovirus exposure and HLA in healthy donors. Findings and caveats of the study: Reportedly, a later analysis found an Asian-associated ancestry cluster had fewer N-insertions than the roughly 630-donor mean. Further analysis, carried out later, found HLA-associated TCR beta chains more clonally expanded than equally common other chains.

Primers: 60 Vbeta forward and 13 Jbeta reverse. Data came from immunoSEQ multiplex PCR; TCRdb stores just in-frame clones and leaves some out. The sample has some 160,000 clones; approximately 86% are singletons. Of note for this clone: Its cognate antigen is unknown.

Unmatched junction bases numbered 10, after V lost 6 bases and J lost 2 bases. The CDR3 length is 15 residues. Looked up from germline, CDR1 is MNHEY and CDR2 is SVGAGI. Sequenced material: PBMCs. The clonotype originates from a woman between 18 and 29 years old in good health and CMV-seronegative. The chain carries TRBV6-5 and TRBJ2-7, with 7 bases aligning to TRBD1. CDR3 region: CASSLTGSQTYEQYF. The CDR3 bases are TGTGCCAGCAGCCTGACAGGGAGCCAAACCTACGAGCAGTACTTC.